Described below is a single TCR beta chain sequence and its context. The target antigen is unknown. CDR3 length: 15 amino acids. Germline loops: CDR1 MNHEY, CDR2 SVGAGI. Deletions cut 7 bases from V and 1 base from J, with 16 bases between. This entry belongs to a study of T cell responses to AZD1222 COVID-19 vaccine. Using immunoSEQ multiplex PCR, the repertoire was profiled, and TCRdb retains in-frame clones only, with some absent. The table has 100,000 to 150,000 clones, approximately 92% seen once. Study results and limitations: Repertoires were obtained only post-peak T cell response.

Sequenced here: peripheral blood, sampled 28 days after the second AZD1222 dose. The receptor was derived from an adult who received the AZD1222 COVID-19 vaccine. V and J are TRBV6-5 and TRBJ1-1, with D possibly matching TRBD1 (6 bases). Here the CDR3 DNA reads TGTGCCAGCACAGGGACACGGAGGGGGAACACTGAAGCTTTCTTT. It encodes CASTGTRRGNTEAFF.